The next 25 T cell receptor beta chains were all read from a single sample in a study of CD8 T cells in Susac syndrome. RNA totalling about 0.45 to 1 ug underwent reverse transcription with random hexamers. TCRdb re-called the immunoSEQ multiplex PCR reads through MiXCR, storing one row per CDR3 protein. The sample records tens of thousands of distinct CDR3 sequences, more than 80% being singletons. Source material: CD8+ T cells from PBMCs. Receptor source: a human donor in good health.

V usage is TRBV29-1 and J usage is TRBJ1-4; possible D gene TRBD1, 6 bases. V was trimmed by 7 bases and J by 8 bases, leaving 14 bases between them. Germline assignment: CDR1 SQVTM and CDR2 ANQGSEA. The length of the CDR3 is 12 residues. DNA for the CDR3: TGCAGCGGAAGGGGGGATCAGGAAAAACTGTTTTTT. Protein: CSGRGDQEKLFF.

V usage is TRBV28 and J usage is TRBJ2-3; 12 nucleotides line up with TRBD1. Trimming cost V 5 bases and J 0 bases; bases outside gene matches: 15. The CDR3 spans 20 residues. Germline V gene sequence: CDR1 MDHEN, CDR2 SYDVKM. Here the CDR3 DNA reads TGTGCCAGCAGTACCGGGACAGGGGGCGATTTTCTAGCTAGCACAGATACGCAGTATTTT. Its translation: CASSTGTGGDFLASTDTQYF.

The chain uses TRBV24-1 and TRBJ2-6; TRBD2 matches 7 bases. Trimming at V came to 7 bases and at J to 0 bases, leaving 11 bases not matched to a gene. The CDR3 has 18 amino acids. Per germline, CDR1 KGHDR and CDR2 SFDVKD. CDR3 sequence reads: CATSGVGGKSSGANVLTF. The CDR3 region has the DNA TGTGCCACCAGCGGGGTGGGGGGGAAAAGCTCTGGGGCCAACGTCCTGACTTTC.

The gene calls are TRBV14 and TRBJ2-5; possible D gene TRBD2, 5 bases. CDR1 SGHDN and CDR2 FVKESK come from the germline V gene. V was trimmed by 0 bases and J by 2 bases, leaving 10 bases between them. This CDR3 is 15 amino acids long. The chain's CDR3 is CASSQENGVQETQYF. CDR3 nucleotide sequence: TGTGCCAGCAGCCAAGAGAACGGGGTACAAGAGACCCAGTACTTC. The complete variable domain, with remaining parts taken from reference TRBV14 and TRBJ2-5, reads EAGVTQFPSHSVIEKGQTVTLRCDPISGHDNLYWYRRVMGKEIKFLLHFVKESKQDESGMPNNRFLAERTGGTYSTLKVQPAELEDSGVYFCASSQENGVQETQYFGPGTRLLVL.

The chain is built from TRBV14 and TRBJ2-1; the D gene could be TRBD1 or TRBD2 (5 bases each). Germline V CDR1 and CDR2: SGHDN, FVKESK. V lost 4 bases to trimming and J lost 3 bases, with 16 bases between them. The CDR3 consists of 16 residues. DNA of the CDR3: TGTGCCAGCAGCCGAGGGGCCGGACGTCTCTACAATGAGCAGTTCTTC. Its translation is CASSRGAGRLYNEQFF.

The chain uses TRBV4-2 and TRBJ2-1; 8 bases map to TRBD2. Germline V lookup: CDR1 LGHNA, CDR2 YNFKEQ. This CDR3 is 19 amino acids long. Trimming cost V 4 bases and J 0 bases; bases outside gene matches: 14. Here the CDR3 DNA reads TGTGCCAGCAGCCCCGGATTAGCGGGAATTACCAGCTCCTACAATGAGCAGTTCTTC. It translates to CASSPGLAGITSSYNEQFF.

This chain joins TRBV27 and TRBJ1-2; possibly TRBD1 for D (5 bases). This CDR3 has 17 residues. Trimming pared 5 bases from V and 3 bases from J, leaving 22 bases between. Germline CDR1 is MNHEY and CDR2 is SMNVEV (reference sequence). The CDR3 DNA reads as TGTGCCAGCAGTCCCCGAACCCCGGGACCCTGGGACTATGGCTACACCTTC. Encoded protein: CASSPRTPGPWDYGYTF.

The chain couples TRBV4-1 to TRBJ2-1, with 7 nucleotides matching TRBD2. The germline gives CDR1 MGHRA, CDR2 YSYEKL. This CDR3 is 15 amino acids long. The V segment lost 2 bases and the J segment 2 bases; nucleotides outside the gene matches: 3. Here the CDR3 reads CASSQHTSAYNEQFF. The CDR3 bases are TGCGCCAGCAGCCAACATACTAGCGCCTACAATGAGCAGTTCTTC.

V usage is TRBV4-2 and J usage is TRBJ1-1, with D unresolved. Trimming cost V 0 bases and J 1 base, with 9 bases left between them. The CDR3 covers 15 residues. Germline CDR1 and CDR2: LGHNA and YNFKEQ. CDR3 sequence: CASSQEVGTNTEAFF. The CDR3 DNA reads TGTGCCAGCAGCCAAGAAGTGGGCACGAACACTGAAGCTTTCTTT.

The rearrangement links TRBV5-4 to TRBJ1-1; a possible D gene is TRBD1 (6 bases). CDR3 length equals 14 residues. Germline CDR1 and CDR2: SGHNT and YYREEE (reference sequence). V shed 6 bases and J shed 1 base, with 13 bases lying between them. The CDR3 loop is CASTYRASNTEAFF. CDR3 DNA: TGTGCCAGCACCTACAGGGCTTCGAACACTGAAGCTTTCTTT.

The J gene is TRBJ1-2, the V gene TRBV9, with a possible D match to TRBD1 (5 bases). The germline V and J ends were trimmed by 6 bases and 4 bases, with 16 bases remaining between them. CDR3 length: 14 amino acids. Germline V gene sequence: CDR1 SGDLS, CDR2 YYNGEE. The CDR3 DNA follows: TGTGCCAGCACCCTGGGGGGATCTACCTATGGCTACACCTTC. Translation gives CASTLGGSTYGYTF.

The chain uses TRBV27 and TRBJ2-7; no clear D gene. The CDR3 contains 16 residues. Germline V gene lookup returns CDR1 MNHEY and CDR2 SMNVEV (reference sequence). The ends were cut back, 5 bases at V and 7 bases at J, with 24 bases in the middle. Written as DNA, the CDR3 is TGTGCCAGCAGTCTCCGTGTCGGCTACAGCGCTTCTGAGCAGTACTTC. Its protein is CASSLRVGYSASEQYF.

This chain joins TRBV5-1 and TRBJ2-1; 8 positions agree with TRBD1. The CDR3 totals 13 residues. With V trimmed by 8 bases and J by 8 bases, 9 bases remained unmatched. The germline gives CDR1 SGHRS, CDR2 YFSETQ. As DNA, the CDR3 is TGCGCCAGTGAGGACAGGGTTAGGTATGAGCAGTTCTTC. Translation gives CASEDRVRYEQFF.

J is TRBJ1-1 and V is TRBV11-1; tentative D call: TRBD1 (6 bases). The germline V and J ends were trimmed by 5 bases and 9 bases, with 43 bases remaining between them. Germline V gives CDR1 SGHAT, CDR2 FQDESV (reference sequence). The CDR3 covers 22 residues. The CDR3 is CASSLLTLAQSRTATGDGKAFF. In DNA, the CDR3 is TGTGCCAGCAGCCTTTTAACGCTCGCACAGAGTCGGACAGCTACGGGGGACGGAAAAGCTTTCTTT.

The V call is TRBV5-1, the J call TRBJ2-5; the D is unclear. V was shortened by 0 bases and J by 1 base, with 4 bases between the two germline ends. The CDR3 totals 13 residues. In germline, CDR1 is SGHRS, CDR2 YFSETQ. CDR3 DNA sequence: TGCGCCAGCAGCTTGGGCACCCAAGAGACCCAGTACTTC. It is translated as CASSLGTQETQYF.

This sequence joins TRBV9 and TRBJ2-1; TRBD2 matches 11 bases. CDR3 length: 17 amino acids. Germline V gene data show CDR1 as SGDLS and CDR2 as YYNGEE. The V gene end was trimmed by 4 bases and the J gene end by 4 bases; junction bases not matched to a gene: 10. This chain's CDR3 is CASSPRASGGWYNEQFF. CDR3 DNA sequence: TGTGCCAGCAGCCCCCGCGCTAGCGGGGGGTGGTACAATGAGCAGTTCTTC.

The chain carries TRBV4-1 and TRBJ1-4; 8 positions agree with TRBD1. J gave up 8 bases and V 4 bases, and 9 bases lay outside the gene matches. The CDR3 has 15 residues. Germline V gives CDR1 MGHRA, CDR2 YSYEKL. CDR3 sequence reads: CASSRGQGRDEKLFF. As DNA, the CDR3 is TGCGCCAGCAGCCGAGGACAGGGACGGGACGAAAAACTGTTTTTT.

The V gene is TRBV20-1, the J gene TRBJ2-7, with D uncertain. Germline V gene lookup returns CDR1 DFQATT and CDR2 SNEGSKA (reference sequence). The CDR3 contains 13 residues. The ends were cut back, 6 bases at V and 0 bases at J, with 12 bases in the middle. The CDR3 DNA sequence: TGCAGTGCAGCGCCTGGGATCTCCTACGAGCAGTACTTC. Its protein is CSAAPGISYEQYF.

J is TRBJ2-7 and V is TRBV7-7, with D perhaps being TRBD1 or TRBD2 (5 bases each). Germline loops: CDR1 SSHAT, CDR2 FNYEAQ (reference sequence). Trimming cost V 1 base and J 3 bases, with 13 bases left between them. The CDR3 is 15 residues long. The CDR3 region is CASSLGPGPDYEQYF. The DNA for the CDR3 is TGTGCCAGCAGCTTAGGTCCGGGGCCGGACTACGAGCAGTACTTC.

The chain is built from TRBV9 and TRBJ2-1; D is tentatively TRBD1 or TRBD2 (6 bases each). Germline values: CDR1 SGDLS, CDR2 YYNGEE. V lost 3 bases, J lost 7 bases, and 11 bases lay in between. The CDR3 is made up of 13 amino acids. CDR3 coding DNA: TGTGCCAGCAGCGCCGAAGGGGGGAATGAGCAGTTCTTC. This sequence encodes CASSAEGGNEQFF.

The V gene is TRBV5-1, the J gene TRBJ2-1; TRBD1 matches 9 bases. V dropped 4 bases and J dropped 2; count of bases not matched to a gene: 4. The CDR3 consists of 15 residues. Germline CDR1 reads SGHRS; CDR2 reads YFSETQ. CDR3 in amino acids: CASSAQGAPYNEQFF. CDR3 bases: TGCGCCAGCAGCGCACAGGGGGCCCCCTACAATGAGCAGTTCTTC.

The genes are TRBV12-5 and TRBJ2-2; the D is unclear. Germline values: CDR1 LGHNT, CDR2 FRNRAP. V lost 4 bases, J lost 5 bases, and 11 bases lay in between. This CDR3 has 14 residues. CDR3 loop: CASGSDLRTGELFF. CDR3 sequence (DNA): TGTGCTAGTGGTTCCGATCTGCGGACCGGGGAGCTGTTTTTT.

V usage is TRBV4-1 and J usage is TRBJ1-4; D not resolved. The germline CDR1 and CDR2 sequences are MGHRA and YSYEKL. The V end lost 2 bases, the J end lost 3 bases, and 10 bases lay between the germline ends. The CDR3 is 15 residues long. CDR3 nucleotide sequence: TGCGCCAGCAGCCAACGACATCTCCCTAATGAAAAACTGTTTTTT. It translates to CASSQRHLPNEKLFF.

The chain couples TRBV7-6 to TRBJ1-1, with D possibly matching TRBD1 (6 bases). This CDR3 spans 20 amino acids. Germline lookup yields CDR1 SGHVS and CDR2 FNYEAQ. Trimming took off 5 bases at V and 0 bases at J, with 28 bases between the two ends. CDR3 in DNA: TGTGCCAGCAGCCCCTCCTTCAACGTGAGGGGGTTCGGGGTGAACACTGAAGCTTTCTTT. Its translation is CASSPSFNVRGFGVNTEAFF.

This clonotype was seen a single time. The rearrangement links TRBV5-6 to TRBJ2-7; D gene ambiguous. V was pared by 2 bases and J by 5 bases, with 11 bases between. This CDR3 spans 13 amino acids. Per germline, CDR1 SGHDT and CDR2 YYEEEE. CDR3 nucleotides: TGTGCCAGCAGCTTATGGAATGCCCACGAGCAGTACTTC. Translation: CASSLWNAHEQYF.